The T cell receptor beta chain described here comes from a study of long-term antiretroviral therapy in people with HIV. General study points: Specimen acquisition occurred between about 2004 and 2017, potentially under older ART regimens. Unavailable data included ART adherence, viral resistance and therapy changes (switches in treatment).

Amounts of about 0.9-11 million cryopreserved PBMC were held in the samples before DNA extraction. The authors ran the immunoSEQ assay, v3.0, at survey level. The method was immunoSEQ multiplex PCR; TCRdb's version includes in-frame clones alone and lacks a portion of them. The sample lists 15,000 to 20,000 clones, around 95% occurring once. The germline V gene has CDR1 MNHEY and CDR2 SVGAGI. The CDR3 length is 14 residues. With V trimmed by 2 bases and J by 6 bases, 5 bases remained unmatched. With respect to this clone: The antigen is undetermined.

The sample was unsorted PBMCs, taken approximately 11 years after starting antiretroviral therapy. The sequence came from a man aged 25-45 years with HIV. V gene TRBV6-5 combines with J gene TRBJ1-2; 8 bases map to TRBD1. In DNA, the CDR3 is TGTGCCAGCAGTTACACCGGACAGGGTAATGGCTACACCTTC. Translated, it gives CASSYTGQGNGYTF.